This TCR beta chain was profiled in a study of blood T cell repertoires in COVID-19. Study at large: From the United States, Italy and Spain came samples of acute and convalescent COVID-19. Sample material is recorded as cDNA or gDNA derived from T cells, B-cell-depleted T cells, or PBMCs.

Original processing notes: Quantification of nucleated cells was approximated via reference gene primer amplification. TCRdb's copy holds only in-frame clones and misses some; the assay was immunoSEQ multiplex PCR. Clonal size and the V and J genes are those of that table, whereas D and trimming came from the DNA. The sample holds more than 110,000 clones, about 90% seen once. The sample comprised peripheral blood. The clonotype comes from an elderly woman with acute or convalescent COVID-19.

CDR3 amino acids: CASSQTGGSGYTF. The CDR3 DNA reads as TGTGCCAGCAGCCAAACAGGGGGCTCTGGCTACACCTTC. The rearrangement links TRBV4-2 to TRBJ1-2; 9 positions match TRBD1. From germline, CDR1 is LGHNA and CDR2 YNFKEQ. The CDR3 is 13 residues long. The trim removed 2 bases at V and 7 bases at J, leaving 2 bases unmatched.